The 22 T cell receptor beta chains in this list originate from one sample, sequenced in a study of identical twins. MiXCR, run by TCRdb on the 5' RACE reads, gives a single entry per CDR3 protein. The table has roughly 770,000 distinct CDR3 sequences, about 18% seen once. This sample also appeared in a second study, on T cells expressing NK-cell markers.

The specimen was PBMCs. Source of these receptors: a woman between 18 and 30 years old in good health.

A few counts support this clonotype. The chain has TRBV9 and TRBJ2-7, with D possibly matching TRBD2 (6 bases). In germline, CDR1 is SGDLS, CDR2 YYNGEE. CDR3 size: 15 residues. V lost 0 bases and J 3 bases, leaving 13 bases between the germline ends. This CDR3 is CASSVGAGSSYEQYF. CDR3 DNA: TGTGCCAGCAGCGTAGGTGCGGGAAGTAGCTACGAGCAGTACTTC.

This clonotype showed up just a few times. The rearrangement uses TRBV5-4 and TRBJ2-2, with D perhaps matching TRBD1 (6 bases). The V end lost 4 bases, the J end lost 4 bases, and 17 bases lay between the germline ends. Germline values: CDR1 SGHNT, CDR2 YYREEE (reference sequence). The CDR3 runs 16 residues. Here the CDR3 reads CASSGSQGRSTGELFF. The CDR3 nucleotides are TGTGCCAGCAGCGGTAGCCAGGGGCGAAGCACCGGGGAGCTGTTTTTT.

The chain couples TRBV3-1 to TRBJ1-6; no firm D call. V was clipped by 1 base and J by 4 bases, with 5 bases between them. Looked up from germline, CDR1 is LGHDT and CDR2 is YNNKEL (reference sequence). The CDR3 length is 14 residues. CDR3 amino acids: CASSQGVYNSPLHF. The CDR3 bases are TGTGCCAGCAGCCAAGGGGTTTATAATTCACCCCTCCACTTT.

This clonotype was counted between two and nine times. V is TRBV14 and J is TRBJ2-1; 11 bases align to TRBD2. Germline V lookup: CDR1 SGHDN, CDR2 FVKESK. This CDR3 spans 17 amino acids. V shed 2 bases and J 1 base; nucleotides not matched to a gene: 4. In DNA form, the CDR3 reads TGTGCCAGCAGCCAACCTCGACTAGCGGGGTCCTACAATGAGCAGTTCTTC. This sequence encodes CASSQPRLAGSYNEQFF. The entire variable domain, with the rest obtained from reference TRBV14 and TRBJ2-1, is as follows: EAGVTQFPSHSVIEKGQTVTLRCDPISGHDNLYWYRRVMGKEIKFLLHFVKESKQDESGMPNNRFLAERTGGTYSTLKVQPAELEDSGVYFCASSQPRLAGSYNEQFFGPGTRLTVL.

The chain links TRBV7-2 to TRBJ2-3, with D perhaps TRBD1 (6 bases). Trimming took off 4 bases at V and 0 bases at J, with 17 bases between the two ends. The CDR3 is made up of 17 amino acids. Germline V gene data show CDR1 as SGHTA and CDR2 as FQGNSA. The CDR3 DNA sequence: TGTGCCAGCAGCTCACGGCCCCGGACAGCTAGCACAGATACGCAGTATTTT. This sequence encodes CASSSRPRTASTDTQYF.

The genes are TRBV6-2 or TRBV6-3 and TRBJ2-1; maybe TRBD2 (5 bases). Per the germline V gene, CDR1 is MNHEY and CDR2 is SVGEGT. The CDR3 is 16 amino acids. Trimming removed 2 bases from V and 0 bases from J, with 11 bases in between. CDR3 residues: CASSYGLPISYNEQFF. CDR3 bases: TGTGCCAGCAGTTACGGACTGCCGATCTCCTACAATGAGCAGTTCTTC.

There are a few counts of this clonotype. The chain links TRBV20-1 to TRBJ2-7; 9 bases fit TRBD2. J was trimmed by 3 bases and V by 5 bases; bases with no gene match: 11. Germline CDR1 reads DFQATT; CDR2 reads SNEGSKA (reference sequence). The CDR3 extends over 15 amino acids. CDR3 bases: TGCAGTGCTTGTCCTGGGGGACTAGCATTCTACGAGCAGTACTTC. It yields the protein CSACPGGLAFYEQYF.

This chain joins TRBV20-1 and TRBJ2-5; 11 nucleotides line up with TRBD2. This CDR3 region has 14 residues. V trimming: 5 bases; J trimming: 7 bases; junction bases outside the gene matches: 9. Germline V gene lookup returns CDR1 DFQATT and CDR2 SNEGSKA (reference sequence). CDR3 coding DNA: TGCAGTGCTGGGGGGACTAGCGGTGTCGGGACCCAGTACTTC. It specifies CSAGGTSGVGTQYF.

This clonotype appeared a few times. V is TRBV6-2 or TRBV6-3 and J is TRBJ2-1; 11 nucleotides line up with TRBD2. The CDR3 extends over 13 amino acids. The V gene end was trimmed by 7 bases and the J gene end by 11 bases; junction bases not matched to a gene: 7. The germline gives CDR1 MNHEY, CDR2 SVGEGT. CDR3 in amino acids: CASKLAGGPQQFF. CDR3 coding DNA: TGTGCCAGCAAGCTAGCGGGAGGCCCTCAGCAGTTCTTC.

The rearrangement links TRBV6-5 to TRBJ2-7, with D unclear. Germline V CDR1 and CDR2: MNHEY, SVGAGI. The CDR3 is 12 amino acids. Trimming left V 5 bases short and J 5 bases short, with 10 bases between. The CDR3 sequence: CASSASGHEQYF. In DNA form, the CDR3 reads TGTGCCAGCAGTGCGTCAGGTCACGAGCAGTACTTC.

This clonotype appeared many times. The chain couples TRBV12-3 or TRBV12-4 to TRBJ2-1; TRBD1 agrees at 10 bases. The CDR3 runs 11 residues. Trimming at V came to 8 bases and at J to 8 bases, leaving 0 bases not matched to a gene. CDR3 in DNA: TGTGCCAGCGGGACAGGGGATGAGCAGTTCTTC. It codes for CASGTGDEQFF.

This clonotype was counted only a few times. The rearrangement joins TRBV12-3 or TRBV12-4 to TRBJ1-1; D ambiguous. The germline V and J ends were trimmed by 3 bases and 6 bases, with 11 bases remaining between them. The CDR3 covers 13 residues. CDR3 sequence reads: CASSFSLVAEAFF. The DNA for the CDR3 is TGTGCCAGCAGTTTTTCCCTGGTGGCTGAAGCTTTCTTT.

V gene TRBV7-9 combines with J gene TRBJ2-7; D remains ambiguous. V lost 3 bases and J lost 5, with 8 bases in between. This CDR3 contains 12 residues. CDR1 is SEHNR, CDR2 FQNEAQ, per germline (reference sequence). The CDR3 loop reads CASSLAANEQYF. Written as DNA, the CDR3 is TGTGCCAGCAGCTTGGCGGCAAACGAGCAGTACTTC. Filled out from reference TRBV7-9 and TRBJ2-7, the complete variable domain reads DTGVSQNPRHKITKRGQNVTFRCDPISEHNRLYWYRQTLGQGPEFLTYFQNEAQLEKSRLLSDRFSAERPKGSFSTLEIQRTEQGDSAMYLCASSLAANEQYFGPGTRLTVT.

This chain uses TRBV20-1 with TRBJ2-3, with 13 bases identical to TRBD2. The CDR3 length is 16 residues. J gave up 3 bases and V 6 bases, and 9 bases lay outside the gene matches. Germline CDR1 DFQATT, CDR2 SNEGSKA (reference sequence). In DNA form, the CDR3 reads TGCAGTGCCCATCGGACTAGCGGGAGTGGGACAGATACGCAGTATTTT. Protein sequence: CSAHRTSGSGTDTQYF.

The CDR3 protein is CSARVYIGGEQYF. CDR3 in DNA: TGCAGTGCTAGAGTGTATATAGGGGGCGAGCAGTACTTC. The chain has TRBV20-1 and TRBJ2-7, with D perhaps matching TRBD1 (6 bases). CDR1 DFQATT and CDR2 SNEGSKA come from the germline V gene (reference sequence). This CDR3 comprises 13 residues. Trimming removed 1 base at V and 6 bases at J, with 13 bases between.

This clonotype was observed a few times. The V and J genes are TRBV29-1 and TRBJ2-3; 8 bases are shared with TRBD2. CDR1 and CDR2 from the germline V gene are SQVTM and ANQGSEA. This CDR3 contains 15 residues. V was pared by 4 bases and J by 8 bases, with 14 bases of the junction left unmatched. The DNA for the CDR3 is TGCAGCGTTGTTCCTAGCGGGTCCACCCAGGGTACGCAGTATTTT. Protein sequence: CSVVPSGSTQGTQYF.

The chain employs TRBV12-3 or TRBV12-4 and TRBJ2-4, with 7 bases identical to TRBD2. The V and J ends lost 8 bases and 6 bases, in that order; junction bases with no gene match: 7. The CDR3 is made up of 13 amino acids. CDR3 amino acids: CASRTRRINIQYF. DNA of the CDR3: TGTGCCAGCCGGACTAGAAGAATAAACATTCAGTACTTC.

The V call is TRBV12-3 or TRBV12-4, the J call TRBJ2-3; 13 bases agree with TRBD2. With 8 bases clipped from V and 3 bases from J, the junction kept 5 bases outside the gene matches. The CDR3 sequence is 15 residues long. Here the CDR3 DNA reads TGTGCCAGCGAAGGACTAGCGGGAGAGACAGATACGCAGTATTTT. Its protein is CASEGLAGETDTQYF.

CDR3 sequence reads: CASQLRWTPRGTDTQYF. Here the CDR3 DNA reads TGTGCCAGCCAACTCAGATGGACACCCAGGGGCACAGATACGCAGTATTTT. The chain uses TRBV12-3 or TRBV12-4 and TRBJ2-3; D is perhaps TRBD1 (5 bases). CDR3 length equals 17 residues. Trimming removed 8 bases from V and 1 base from J, with 22 bases in between.

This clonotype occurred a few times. The CDR3 sequence: CSAAQAVGEQYF. The CDR3 nucleotides read TGCAGTGCCGCCCAGGCAGTCGGTGAGCAGTACTTC. The V gene is TRBV20-1, the J gene TRBJ2-7, with D hard to call. The V end lost 6 bases, the J end lost 7 bases, and 16 bases lay between the germline ends. The CDR3 has 12 amino acids. Germline CDR1 reads DFQATT; CDR2 reads SNEGSKA (reference sequence).

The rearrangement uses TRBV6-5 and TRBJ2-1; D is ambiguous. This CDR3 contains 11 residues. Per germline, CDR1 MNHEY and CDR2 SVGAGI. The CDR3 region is CTVRSNNEQFF. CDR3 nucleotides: TGTACAGTAAGGTCGAACAATGAGCAGTTCTTC.

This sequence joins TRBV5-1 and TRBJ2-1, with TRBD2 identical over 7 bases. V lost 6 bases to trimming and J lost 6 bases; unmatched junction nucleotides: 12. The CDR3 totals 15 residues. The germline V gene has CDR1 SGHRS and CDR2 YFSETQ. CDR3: CASTPRAGESNEQFF. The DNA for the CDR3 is TGCGCCAGCACACCCCGGGCGGGAGAGTCCAATGAGCAGTTCTTC.